This record looks at one T cell receptor beta chain sequence and its context. Its antigen is unidentified. These data originate in a study of T cell responses to AZD1222 COVID-19 vaccine. Study outcomes and limitations: Clonal diversity was possibly underestimated, and white British individuals and females predominated among donors. Increased Spike-specific TCR breadth and depth were observed after two AZD1222 doses.

Data came from immunoSEQ multiplex PCR; TCRdb stores just in-frame clones and leaves some out. The sample holds about 99,000 clones, around nine tenths seen once. The source was peripheral blood, collected on day 0 of AZD1222 vaccination. This TCR derives from an adult in good health.

As DNA, the CDR3 is TGTGCCAGCAGCGTAGAGGGGGATACAGGTTCACCCCTCCACTTT. This codes for CASSVEGDTGSPLHF. The chain carries TRBV9 and TRBJ1-6, with D perhaps TRBD1 (6 bases). CDR3 length equals 15 residues. Germline V lookup: CDR1 SGDLS, CDR2 YYNGEE. Trimming shortened V by 0 bases and J by 9 bases, and 13 bases separated the two germline ends.